This TCR beta chain was recovered during a study of PD-1 blockade in classical Hodgkin lymphoma. General observations from the study: According to reports, newly diagnosed patients had lower baseline TCR diversity than healthy donors, and relapsed/refractory patients had lower baseline TCR diversity still.

On this clone itself: The target antigen is unknown.

Sequencing used immunoSEQ multiplex PCR; TCRdb keeps in-frame clones, though not all of them. Found here are 3,000 or so clones, more than 60% of them singletons; the top ten hold about 32%. Every patient had relapsed following autologous stem cell transplantation, and cohorts differed in brentuximab vedotin exposure. The investigators isolated CD8+ T cells from thawed PBMCs using magnetic negative selection. The material sequenced was CD8+ T cells from blood, taken at baseline. This TCR came from a human donor with classical Hodgkin lymphoma.

CDR3 sequence reads: CASSLYPAEQVEQFF. CDR3 nucleotides: TGTGCCAGCAGTTTATACCCGGCAGAACAGGTTGAGCAGTTCTTC. The chain uses TRBV27 and TRBJ2-1; D is perhaps TRBD1 (5 bases). This CDR3 has 15 residues. Germline-derived CDR1 and CDR2 are MNHEY and SMNVEV (reference sequence). The ends were cut back, 1 base at V and 9 bases at J, with 16 bases in the middle.